Below, 9 T cell receptor beta chains from the same sample are listed, as sequenced in a study of tissue T cells after allogeneic stem cell transplantation. Assay: immunoSEQ multiplex PCR; the TCRdb copy retains only in-frame clones and omits some. The table records around 9,100 clones, 45% to 70% of them present only once. The source was tissue from the jejunum, collected at autopsy. Receptor source: a female donor over 55 with lung cancer.

This clone occurred a few times. CDR3 sequence: CASSQRTSSKFF. The CDR3 bases are TGTGCCAGCAGTCAGAGGACTAGCTCGAAGTTCTTC. The V call is TRBV5-4, the J call TRBJ2-1; TRBD2 aligns across 8 bases. The CDR3 totals 12 residues. V shed 5 bases, J shed 14 bases, and the junction held 9 bases outside the gene matches. Looked up from germline, CDR1 is SGHNT and CDR2 is YYREEE (reference sequence). The full variable domain, its missing parts supplied by reference TRBV5-4 and TRBJ2-1, is ETGVTQSPTHLIKTRGQQVTLRCSSQSGHNTVSWYQQALGQGPQFIFQYYREEENGRGNFPPRFSGLQFPNYSSELNVNALELDDSALYLCASSQRTSSKFFGPGTRLTVL.

There are a few counts of this clone. The gene calls are TRBV19 and TRBJ2-5; D uncertain. V was pared by 5 bases and J by 0 bases, with 7 bases between. This CDR3 has 13 amino acids. Germline assignment: CDR1 LNHDA and CDR2 SQIVND (reference sequence). CDR3 amino acids: CASSSQYQETQYF. The CDR3 DNA is TGTGCCAGTAGTTCCCAATACCAAGAGACCCAGTACTTC.

The genes are TRBV19 and TRBJ1-1; D is uncertain. The CDR3 is 12 residues long. CDR1 is LNHDA, CDR2 SQIVND, per germline (reference sequence). V lost 2 bases to trimming and J lost 2 bases, with 3 bases between them. The CDR3 DNA follows: TGTGCCAGTAGTATATACAACACTGAAGCTTTCTTT. This encodes CASSIYNTEAFF.

The CDR3: CASSLGVDEQFF. CDR3 sequence (DNA): TGTGCCAGCAGCTTAGGAGTGGATGAGCAGTTCTTC. This sequence joins TRBV7-2 and TRBJ2-1; D uncertain. CDR1 and CDR2 from the germline V gene are SGHTA and FQGNSA. The CDR3 covers 12 residues. Trimming left V 1 base short and J 8 bases short, with 6 bases between.

The chain uses TRBV7-9 and TRBJ2-1, with 7 bases fitting TRBD2. This CDR3 contains 15 residues. In germline, CDR1 is SEHNR, CDR2 FQNEAQ (reference sequence). Trimming removed 5 bases from V and 9 bases from J; junction bases left unmatched: 13. For the CDR3, the DNA is TGTGCCAGCAGCCCGTTGGGGGAGGGCTCTGGTGAGCAGTTCTTC. It specifies CASSPLGEGSGEQFF.

This clone is categorized as medium-sized. V is TRBV7-2 and J is TRBJ2-3, with D tentatively TRBD2 (5 bases). The CDR3 is 16 amino acids. Germline assignment: CDR1 SGHTA and CDR2 FQGNSA. V was cut by 1 base and J by 4 bases, with 15 bases left in between. The CDR3 DNA reads as TGTGCCAGCAGCTTAGGAGCGGACCGAGTCGCAGATACGCAGTATTTT. It yields the protein CASSLGADRVADTQYF.

The chain carries TRBV7-2 and TRBJ2-5; 15 nucleotides agree with TRBD2. Germline CDR1 is SGHTA and CDR2 is FQGNSA. V lost 5 bases and J lost 5; bases outside the gene matches: 6. The CDR3 spans 16 residues. CDR3 region: CASSPRTSGGAETQYF. The DNA for the CDR3 is TGTGCCAGCAGCCCCCGGACTAGCGGGGGGGCTGAGACCCAGTACTTC.

In its sample, this clone was seen once. This chain connects TRBV27 to TRBJ2-3; D gene unclear. CDR3 size: 15 residues. Trimming shortened V by 0 bases and J by 1 base, and 8 bases separated the two germline ends. CDR1 is MNHEY, CDR2 SMNVEV, per germline (reference sequence). The CDR3 reads CASSLSFTGTDTQYF. CDR3 DNA sequence: TGTGCCAGCAGTTTATCTTTTACAGGCACAGATACGCAGTATTTT.

A few counts support this clone. J is TRBJ2-7 and V is TRBV10-1; 7 bases align to TRBD1. The CDR3 runs to 15 residues. Germline trimming cut 4 bases from V and 0 bases from J; bases unmatched to any gene: 6. In germline, CDR1 is WNHNN, CDR2 SYGVQD (reference sequence). The CDR3 DNA reads TGCGCCAGCAGTGCGACAGGGAGAATCTCCTACGAGCAGTACTTC. This encodes CASSATGRISYEQYF.